A single T cell receptor (beta chain) is shown here with its context. The sample is drawn from a study of blood T cell repertoires in COVID-19. Produced via immunoSEQ multiplex PCR; TCRdb's table is partial and in-frame only. This table has 120,000 or so clones, roughly 85% appearing once. V trimming: 4 bases; J trimming: 5 bases; junction bases outside the gene matches: 13. Germline V gene sequence: CDR1 MNHNS, CDR2 SASEGT. The CDR3 totals 16 residues. The receptor's source is a woman aged 80 or older with acute or convalescent COVID-19. This chain connects TRBV6-1 to TRBJ1-2, with 7 bases identical to TRBD1. Sequences were obtained from peripheral blood. Written as DNA, the CDR3 is TGTGCCAGCAGTGGACAGGGATCAGGGGTTATATATGGCTACACCTTC. Protein: CASSGQGSGVIYGYTF.